Following are 25 T cell receptor beta chains from one sample sequenced in a study of blood T cell repertoires in COVID-19. Sequencing was performed with immunoSEQ multiplex PCR; in TCRdb, only in-frame clones are kept and a portion is missing. Among around 480,000 clones, about nine tenths were seen once, and the ten largest hold approximately 0.7%. Sequenced sample: PBMCs or T cells enriched from blood (not recorded which). These receptors all stem from a young woman who had recovered from COVID-19.

This rearrangement joins TRBV6-5 to TRBJ1-2; 10 bases fit TRBD1. V lost 6 bases, J lost 2 bases, and 3 bases stayed unmatched. The CDR3 totals 14 residues. In germline, CDR1 is MNHEY, CDR2 SVGAGI. CDR3 nucleotide sequence: TGTGCCAGCAGCGCGGACAGGGGGAACTATGGCTACACCTTC. Translating gives CASSADRGNYGYTF.

The J gene is TRBJ2-3, the V gene TRBV7-2, with 8 bases aligning to TRBD2. CDR3 length: 15 residues. Trimming cost V 3 bases and J 2 bases; bases outside gene matches: 4. CDR1 and CDR2 from the germline V gene are SGHTA and FQGNSA. CDR3 DNA sequence: TGTGCCAGCAGCTTCTCGCGGGGGGTCACAGATACGCAGTATTTT. Its protein product is CASSFSRGVTDTQYF.

The rearrangement links TRBV3-1 (or the pseudogene TRBV3-2) to TRBJ1-2; TRBD1 is a possible D gene (5 bases). V was pared by 3 bases and J by 10 bases, with 15 bases between. This CDR3 is built from 13 residues. The germline V gene has CDR1 LGHDT and CDR2 YNNKEL (reference sequence). CDR3 in amino acids: CASSQGREGAYTF. CDR3 bases: TGTGCCAGCAGCCAGGGACGGGAGGGCGCCTACACCTTC.

This clone showed up just once. The V call is TRBV5-6, the J call TRBJ2-2; TRBD1 might be the D (5 bases). Germline V gives CDR1 SGHDT, CDR2 YYEEEE. The germline V and J ends were trimmed by 1 base and 4 bases, with 11 bases remaining between them. CDR3 length: 15 amino acids. The CDR3, as DNA: TGTGCCAGCAGCTTGCCCAGGGTGGTCACCGGGGAGCTGTTTTTT. It specifies CASSLPRVVTGELFF.

This chain connects TRBV19 to TRBJ2-1; D is ambiguous. V dropped 10 bases and J dropped 1 base, with 11 bases sitting between them. Germline V gene lookup returns CDR1 LNHDA and CDR2 SQIVND (reference sequence). The CDR3 totals 13 residues. CDR3 loop: CATSSRSYNEQFF. The CDR3 nucleotides read TGTGCCACGAGTAGTAGATCCTACAATGAGCAGTTCTTC.

V usage is TRBV3-1 (or the pseudogene TRBV3-2) and J usage is TRBJ2-1; 9 nucleotides align to TRBD2. CDR1 and CDR2 from the germline V gene are LGHDT and YNNKEL (reference sequence). The CDR3 is made up of 16 amino acids. V lost 4 bases, J lost 9 bases, and 13 bases stayed unmatched. CDR3: CASSPRGSGGSAEQFF. The DNA for the CDR3 is TGTGCCAGCAGCCCCCGGGGTAGCGGGGGATCTGCTGAGCAGTTCTTC.

The chain recombines TRBV5-1 with TRBJ1-3; D might be TRBD1 (6 bases). Germline V lookup: CDR1 SGHRS, CDR2 YFSETQ. The V end lost 2 bases, the J end lost 2 bases, and 11 bases lay between the germline ends. The CDR3 covers 15 residues. CDR3 DNA: TGCGCCAGCAGCTTAGGGGGGGAAGCTGGAAACACCATATATTTT. It translates to CASSLGGEAGNTIYF.

This sequence joins TRBV28 and TRBJ2-2; 8 nucleotides line up with TRBD1. The ends lost 5 bases at V and 2 bases at J; junction bases unmatched: 1. The CDR3 spans 14 residues. Germline CDR1 and CDR2: MDHEN and SYDVKM. The chain's CDR3 is CASSAGGNTGELFF. DNA of the CDR3: TGTGCCAGCAGTGCAGGGGGCAACACCGGGGAGCTGTTTTTT.

The chain has TRBV3-1 (or the pseudogene TRBV3-2) and TRBJ1-2; 7 positions agree with TRBD1. Germline V gene data show CDR1 as LGHDT and CDR2 as YNNKEL (reference sequence). The CDR3 contains 14 residues. V gave up 4 bases and J gave up 7 bases; unmatched junction bases: 9. CDR3 in amino acids: CASSPARDSIGYTF. As DNA, the CDR3 is TGTGCCAGCAGCCCTGCTCGGGACAGCATTGGCTACACCTTC.

V usage is TRBV28 and J usage is TRBJ1-2, with no clear D. The V gene lost 1 base and the J gene lost 6 bases, with 9 bases spanning the gap. This CDR3 region has 13 residues. The V gene's germline CDR1 is MDHEN and CDR2 SYDVKM. The CDR3 bases are TGTGCCAGCAGTTTATCGGGGTTACATGGCTACACCTTC. Protein: CASSLSGLHGYTF.

The chain links TRBV19 to TRBJ1-1; D is uncertain. Trimming left V 4 bases short and J 6 bases short, with 6 bases between. The germline V gene has CDR1 LNHDA and CDR2 SQIVND (reference sequence). The length of the CDR3 is 11 residues. The CDR3 DNA reads as TGTGCCAGTAGTACTACTTCTGAAGCTTTCTTT. Translated, it gives CASSTTSEAFF.

The V gene is TRBV7-9, the J gene TRBJ1-1; no clear D gene. This CDR3 contains 15 residues. Germline CDR1 reads SEHNR; CDR2 reads FQNEAQ (reference sequence). V dropped 4 bases and J dropped 0 bases, with 12 bases sitting between them. The CDR3 here is CASSSWTVMNTEAFF. In DNA, the CDR3 is TGTGCCAGCAGCTCCTGGACTGTCATGAACACTGAAGCTTTCTTT.

This rearrangement joins TRBV10-3 to TRBJ1-1; D might be TRBD1 (5 bases). V gave up 0 bases and J gave up 5 bases, with 10 bases separating them. CDR3 length: 14 residues. In germline, CDR1 is ENHRY, CDR2 SYGVKD. The CDR3 DNA sequence: TGTGCCATCAGTGAGTCCGGGGGTTCAACTGAAGCTTTCTTT. It encodes CAISESGGSTEAFF.

V is TRBV7-9 and J is TRBJ1-4; TRBD1 might be the D (6 bases). This CDR3 contains 14 residues. Trimming left V 4 bases short and J 12 bases short, with 18 bases between. Germline V gives CDR1 SEHNR, CDR2 FQNEAQ (reference sequence). The CDR3 protein is CASSSLRGAGELFF. CDR3 bases: TGTGCCAGCAGCTCCCTCCGGGGGGCAGGGGAACTGTTTTTT.

The chain couples TRBV9 to TRBJ1-4, with unresolved D. Germline lookup yields CDR1 SGDLS and CDR2 YYNGEE. The CDR3 covers 14 residues. Between the trimmed V and J ends, which lost 0 bases and 8 bases, there was a span of 11 bases. In DNA form, the CDR3 reads TGTGCCAGCAGCGTAGAGCCCGAACGGGAAAAACTGTTTTTT. This encodes CASSVEPEREKLFF.

This sequence joins TRBV9 and TRBJ2-5; D unclear. V was shortened by 0 bases and J by 5 bases, with 11 bases between the two germline ends. The germline CDR1 and CDR2 sequences are SGDLS and YYNGEE. CDR3 size: 14 residues. The CDR3 loop reads CASSVGDLRETQYF. The CDR3 nucleotides are TGTGCCAGCAGCGTAGGAGACTTGAGGGAGACCCAGTACTTC.

V gene TRBV10-3 combines with J gene TRBJ1-1; maybe TRBD1 (5 bases). The CDR3 is 13 residues long. V lost 6 bases, J lost 1 base, and 9 bases lay in between. Germline lookup yields CDR1 ENHRY and CDR2 SYGVKD. The CDR3 reads CAISDGGNTEAFF. The CDR3 DNA follows: TGTGCCATCAGCGACGGGGGGAACACTGAAGCTTTCTTT.

This sequence joins TRBV24-1 and TRBJ2-1; 7 nucleotides agree with TRBD2. The CDR3 is 16 amino acids. In germline, CDR1 is KGHDR, CDR2 SFDVKD. V gave up 1 base and J gave up 5 bases; unmatched junction bases: 7. DNA of the CDR3: TGTGCCACCAGTGATTTAGGACGGGGGGACGACAATGAGCAGTTCTTC. It encodes CATSDLGRGDDNEQFF.

CDR3 DNA: TGTGCCAGCAGTCAGTGGGAGACCCAGTACTTC. Its protein is CASSQWETQYF. The chain carries TRBV6-5 and TRBJ2-5; no firm D call. V lost 5 bases, J lost 5 bases, and 6 bases lay in between. Germline values: CDR1 MNHEY, CDR2 SVGAGI. The CDR3 is made up of 11 amino acids.

This clone has more than one count but fewer than ten. The chain couples TRBV5-4 to TRBJ2-2; D perhaps matches TRBD1 (6 bases). Germline V CDR1 and CDR2: SGHNT, YYREEE (reference sequence). CDR3 size: 16 residues. V dropped 0 bases and J dropped 5 bases, with 14 bases sitting between them. The CDR3 reads CASSLGGRGSTGELFF. The CDR3 DNA sequence: TGTGCCAGCAGCTTGGGCGGCAGGGGATCAACCGGGGAGCTGTTTTTT.

This clone was recorded only once. Other DNA sequences in this specimen translate into the identical CDR3. The V call is TRBV2, the J call TRBJ1-5; the D gene is possibly TRBD1 (5 bases). Germline V gene lookup returns CDR1 SNHLY and CDR2 FYNNEI. The CDR3 loop spans 14 amino acids. V was trimmed by 3 bases and J by 4 bases, leaving 10 bases between them. This CDR3 reads CASSDRVGNQPQHF. CDR3 nucleotide sequence: TGTGCCAGCAGTGACAGGGTTGGAAATCAGCCCCAGCATTTT.

This chain connects TRBV4-2 to TRBJ1-1, with D maybe TRBD1 (6 bases). The V and J ends lost 0 bases and 11 bases respectively, with 13 bases between them. Germline CDR1 and CDR2: LGHNA and YNFKEQ. CDR3 length: 13 residues. The CDR3 DNA is TGTGCCAGCAGCCAAGATGGGGCAGGGGCGGCTTTCTTT. It specifies CASSQDGAGAAFF.

The gene calls are TRBV9 and TRBJ1-6; perhaps TRBD1 as D (5 bases). Looked up from germline, CDR1 is SGDLS and CDR2 is YYNGEE. V lost 2 bases, J lost 3 bases, and 9 bases lay in between. CDR3 length equals 15 residues. CDR3 in amino acids: CASSVEGRYNSPLHF. CDR3 in DNA: TGTGCCAGCAGCGTGGAGGGGCGCTATAATTCACCCCTCCACTTT.

There are a few counts of this clone. The chain couples TRBV5-4 to TRBJ1-1; no firm D call. V was trimmed by 6 bases and J by 4 bases, leaving 13 bases between them. Germline V gene data show CDR1 as SGHNT and CDR2 as YYREEE (reference sequence). The length of the CDR3 is 13 residues. The CDR3 DNA sequence: TGTGCCAGCACCACGTCCCCGGGCACTGAAGCTTTCTTT. It is translated as CASTTSPGTEAFF.

The chain employs TRBV5-6 and TRBJ1-5; TRBD1 agrees at 7 bases. Germline CDR1 SGHDT, CDR2 YYEEEE. This CDR3 has 16 residues. V lost 3 bases to trimming and J lost 7 bases; unmatched junction nucleotides: 13. The CDR3 DNA reads TGTGCCAGCAGCTCAAACAAACAGGGGCCGAGGCAGCCCCAGCATTTT. Its protein is CASSSNKQGPRQPQHF. Looking up the rest from reference TRBV5-6 and TRBJ1-5 gives the full variable domain: DAGVTQSPTHLIKTRGQQVTLRCSPKSGHDTVSWYQQALGQGPQFIFQYYEEEERQRGNFPDRFSGHQFPNYSSELNVNALLLGDSALYLCASSSNKQGPRQPQHFGDGTRLSIL.